What follows is one TCR beta chain and its context. The antigen remains unidentified. Graves' hyperthyroidism showing no ophthalmopathy progression within 18 months was considered stable. In patients aged 18 to 65, hyperthyroidism was newly diagnosed, with duration under 2 months. Diagnoses rested on clinical symptoms, serum thyroxine and TRAb, thyroid ultrasound and orbital computed tomography. This specimen comes from a study of T cells in Graves' hyperthyroidism and ophthalmopathy. What was amplified from RNA transcripts were TCR beta CDR3 regions. First-round RT-PCR targeting the TCR CDR3 was performed with the HTBI primer set. TCRdb reprocessed the multiplex PCR reads via MiXCR and lists one record per CDR3 protein. The sample shows hundreds of thousands of distinct CDR3 sequences, 40% to 55% of them seen only once. Germline-derived CDR1 and CDR2 are ENHRY and SYGVKD. The CDR3 consists of 11 residues. V was cut by 3 bases and J by 8 bases, with 4 bases left in between.

Study conclusions and caveats: Stable hyperthyroidism was separated from ophthalmopathy by a model based on 13 V-J features.

The sequencing sample was made of peripheral blood or thyroid tissue (not recorded which). The chain is built from TRBV10-3 and TRBJ1-4; D not resolved. The receptor was isolated from a woman younger than 30 with Graves' hyperthyroidism. CDR3 protein: CAISDGEKLFF. DNA for the CDR3: TGTGCCATCAGTGACGGGGAAAAACTGTTTTTT.